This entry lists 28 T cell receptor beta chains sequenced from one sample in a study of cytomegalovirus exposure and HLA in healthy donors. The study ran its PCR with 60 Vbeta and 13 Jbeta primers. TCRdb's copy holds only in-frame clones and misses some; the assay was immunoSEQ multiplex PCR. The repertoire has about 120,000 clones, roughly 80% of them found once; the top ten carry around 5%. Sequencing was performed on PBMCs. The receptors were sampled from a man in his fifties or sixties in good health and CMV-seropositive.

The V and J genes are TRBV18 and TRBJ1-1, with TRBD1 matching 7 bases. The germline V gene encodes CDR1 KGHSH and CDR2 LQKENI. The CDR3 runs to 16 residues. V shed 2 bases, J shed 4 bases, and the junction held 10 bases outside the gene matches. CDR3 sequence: CASSPSVRGQGTEAFF. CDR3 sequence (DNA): TGTGCCAGCTCACCATCCGTAAGGGGGCAGGGCACTGAAGCTTTCTTT.

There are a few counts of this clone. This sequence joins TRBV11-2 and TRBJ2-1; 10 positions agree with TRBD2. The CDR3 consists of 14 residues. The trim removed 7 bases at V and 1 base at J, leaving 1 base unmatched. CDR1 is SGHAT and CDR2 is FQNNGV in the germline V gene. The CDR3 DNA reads TGTGCCAGCAAGCGGGAGGGGTCCTACAATGAGCAGTTCTTC. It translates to CASKREGSYNEQFF.

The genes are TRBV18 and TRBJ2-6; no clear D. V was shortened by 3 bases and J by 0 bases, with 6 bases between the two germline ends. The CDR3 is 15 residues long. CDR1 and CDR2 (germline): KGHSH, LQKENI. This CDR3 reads CASSPTVSGANVLTF. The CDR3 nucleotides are TGTGCCAGCTCACCCACAGTCTCTGGGGCCAACGTCCTGACTTTC.

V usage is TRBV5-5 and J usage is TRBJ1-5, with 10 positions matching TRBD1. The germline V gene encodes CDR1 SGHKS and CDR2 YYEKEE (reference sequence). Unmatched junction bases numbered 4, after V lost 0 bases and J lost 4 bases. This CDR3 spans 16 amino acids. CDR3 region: CASSLEPGQGNQPQHF. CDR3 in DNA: TGTGCCAGCAGCTTGGAGCCGGGACAGGGGAATCAGCCCCAGCATTTT. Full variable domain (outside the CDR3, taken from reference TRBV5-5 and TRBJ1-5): DAGVTQSPTHLIKTRGQQVTLRCSPISGHKSVSWYQQVLGQGPQFIFQYYEKEERGRGNFPDRFSARQFPNYSSELNVNALLLGDSALYLCASSLEPGQGNQPQHFGDGTRLSIL.

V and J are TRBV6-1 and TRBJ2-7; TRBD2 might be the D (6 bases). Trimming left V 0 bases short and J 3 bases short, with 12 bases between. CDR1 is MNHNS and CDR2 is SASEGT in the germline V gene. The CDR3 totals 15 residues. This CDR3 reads CASSEAPSTSYEQYF. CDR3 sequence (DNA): TGTGCCAGCAGTGAAGCCCCGTCGACTAGCTACGAGCAGTACTTC.

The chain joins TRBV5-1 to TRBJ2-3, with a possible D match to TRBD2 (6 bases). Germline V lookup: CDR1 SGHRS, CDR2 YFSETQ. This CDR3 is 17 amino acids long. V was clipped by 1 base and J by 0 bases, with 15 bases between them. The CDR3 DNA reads TGCGCCAGCAGCTTGTTACGCTGGGGGACTAGCACAGATACGCAGTATTTT. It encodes CASSLLRWGTSTDTQYF.

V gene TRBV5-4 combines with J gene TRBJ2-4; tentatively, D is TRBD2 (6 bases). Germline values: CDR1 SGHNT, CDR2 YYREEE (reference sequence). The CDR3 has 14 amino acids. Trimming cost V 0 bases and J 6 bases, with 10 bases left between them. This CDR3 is CASSLEEGRNIQYF. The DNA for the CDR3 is TGTGCCAGCAGCTTGGAGGAGGGGAGAAACATTCAGTACTTC.

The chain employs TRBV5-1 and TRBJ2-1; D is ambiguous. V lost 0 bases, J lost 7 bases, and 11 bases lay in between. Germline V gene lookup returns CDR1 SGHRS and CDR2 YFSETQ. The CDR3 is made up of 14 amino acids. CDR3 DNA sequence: TGCGCCAGCAGCTTGGCGCCCGGCAGGAATGAGCAGTTCTTC. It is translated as CASSLAPGRNEQFF.

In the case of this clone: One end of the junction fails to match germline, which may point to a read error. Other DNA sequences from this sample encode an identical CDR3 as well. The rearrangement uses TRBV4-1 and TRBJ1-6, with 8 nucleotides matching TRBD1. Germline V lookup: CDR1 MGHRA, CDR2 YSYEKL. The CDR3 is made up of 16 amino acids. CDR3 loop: CASSQGVGQVNSPLHF. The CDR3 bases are TGCGCCAGCAGCCAAGGTGTGGGACAGGTCAATTCCCCCCTCCACTTT.

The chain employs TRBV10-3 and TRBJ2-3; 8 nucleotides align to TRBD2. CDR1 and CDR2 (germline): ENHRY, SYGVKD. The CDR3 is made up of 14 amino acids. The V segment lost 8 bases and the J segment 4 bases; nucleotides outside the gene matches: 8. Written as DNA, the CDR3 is TGTGCCATCCAAGCGGGGGCCCCCCCAGATACGCAGTATTTT. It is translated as CAIQAGAPPDTQYF.

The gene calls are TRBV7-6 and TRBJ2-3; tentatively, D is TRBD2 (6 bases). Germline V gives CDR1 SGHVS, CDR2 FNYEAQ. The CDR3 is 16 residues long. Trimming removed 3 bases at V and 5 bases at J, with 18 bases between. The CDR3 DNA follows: TGTGCCAGCAGCTTTCGGGCGGGAACCCGCGGAGATACGCAGTATTTT. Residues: CASSFRAGTRGDTQYF.

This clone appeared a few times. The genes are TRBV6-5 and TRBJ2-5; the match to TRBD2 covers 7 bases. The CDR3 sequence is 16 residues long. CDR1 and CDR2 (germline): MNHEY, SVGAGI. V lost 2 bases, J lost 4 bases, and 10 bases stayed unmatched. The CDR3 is CASSYGKGGKGETQYF. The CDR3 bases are TGTGCCAGCAGTTACGGAAAGGGAGGGAAGGGAGAGACCCAGTACTTC.

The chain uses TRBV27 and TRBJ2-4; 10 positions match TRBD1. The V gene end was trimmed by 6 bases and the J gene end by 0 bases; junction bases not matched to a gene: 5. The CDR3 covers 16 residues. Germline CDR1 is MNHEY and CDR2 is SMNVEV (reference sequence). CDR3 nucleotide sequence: TGTGCCAGCAGGAGACAGGGGGCACGAGCCAAAAACATTCAGTACTTC. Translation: CASRRQGARAKNIQYF.

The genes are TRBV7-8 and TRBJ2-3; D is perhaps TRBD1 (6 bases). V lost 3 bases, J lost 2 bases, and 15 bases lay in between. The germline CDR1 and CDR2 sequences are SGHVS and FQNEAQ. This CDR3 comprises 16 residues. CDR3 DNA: TGTGCCAGCAGCTTGGGGAACAGGGTAGCCACAGATACGCAGTATTTT. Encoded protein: CASSLGNRVATDTQYF.

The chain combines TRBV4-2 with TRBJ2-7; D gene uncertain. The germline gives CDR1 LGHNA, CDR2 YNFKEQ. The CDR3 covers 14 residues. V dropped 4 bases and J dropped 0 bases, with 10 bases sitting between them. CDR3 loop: CASSPQPSSYEQYF. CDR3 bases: TGTGCCAGCAGCCCCCAGCCTAGCTCCTACGAGCAGTACTTC.

The CDR3 protein is CASSQDLTDSYNEQFF. CDR3 sequence (DNA): TGCGCCAGCAGCCAAGATCTAACAGACTCCTACAATGAGCAGTTCTTC. This sequence joins TRBV4-3 and TRBJ2-1; no firm D call. Germline loops: CDR1 LGHNA, CDR2 YSLEER. The CDR3 spans 16 residues. With 0 bases removed from V and 0 bases from J, the gap between germline ends came to 9 bases.

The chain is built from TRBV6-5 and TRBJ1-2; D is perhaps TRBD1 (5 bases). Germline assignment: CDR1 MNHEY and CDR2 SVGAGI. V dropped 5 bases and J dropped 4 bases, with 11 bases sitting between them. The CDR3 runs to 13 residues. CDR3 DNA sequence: TGTGCCAGCAGTAGGACATCCTCCTATGGCTACACCTTC. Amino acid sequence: CASSRTSSYGYTF.

CDR3 residues: CASSFQFSYEQYF. As DNA, the CDR3 is TGTGCCAGCAGCTTCCAGTTCTCCTACGAGCAGTACTTC. The V gene is TRBV7-9, the J gene TRBJ2-7, with D uncertain. Looked up from germline, CDR1 is SEHNR and CDR2 is FQNEAQ (reference sequence). The CDR3 sequence is 13 residues long. The V end was cut by 3 bases, the J end by 0 bases, with 6 bases between. Using reference TRBV7-9 and TRBJ2-7 for the parts outside the CDR3, the full variable domain is DTGVSQNPRHKITKRGQNVTFRCDPISEHNRLYWYRQTLGQGPEFLTYFQNEAQLEKSRLLSDRFSAERPKGSFSTLEIQRTEQGDSAMYLCASSFQFSYEQYFGPGTRLTVT.

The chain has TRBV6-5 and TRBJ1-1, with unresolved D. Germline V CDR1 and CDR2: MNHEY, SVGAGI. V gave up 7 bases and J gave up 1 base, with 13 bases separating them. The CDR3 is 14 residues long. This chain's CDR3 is CASTRGRRNTEAFF. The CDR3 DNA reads TGTGCCAGCACTAGAGGGCGGCGGAACACTGAAGCTTTCTTT.

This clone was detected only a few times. CDR3 coding DNA: TGTGCCAGCAGCCCCGCGGCGTTGGCTCAGCCCCAGCATTTT. Translating gives CASSPAALAQPQHF. This chain connects TRBV6-5 to TRBJ1-5; D gene uncertain. The CDR3 contains 14 residues. With 6 bases removed from V and 6 bases from J, the gap between germline ends came to 15 bases. CDR1 and CDR2 (germline): MNHEY, SVGAGI.

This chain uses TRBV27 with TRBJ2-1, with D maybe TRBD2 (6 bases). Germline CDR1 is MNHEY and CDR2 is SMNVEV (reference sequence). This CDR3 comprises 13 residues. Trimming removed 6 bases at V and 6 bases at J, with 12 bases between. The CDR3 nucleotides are TGTGCCAGCAGAGGGACTGCTCGCAATGAGCAGTTCTTC. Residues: CASRGTARNEQFF.

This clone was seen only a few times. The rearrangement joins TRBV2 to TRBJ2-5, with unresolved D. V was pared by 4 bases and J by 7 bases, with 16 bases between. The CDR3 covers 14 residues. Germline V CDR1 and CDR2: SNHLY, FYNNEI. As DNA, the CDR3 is TGTGCCAGCAGTGGGGCAAGCACTTTAGGGACCCAGTACTTC. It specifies CASSGASTLGTQYF. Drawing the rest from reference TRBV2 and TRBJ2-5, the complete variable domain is EPEVTQTPSHQVTQMGQEVILRCVPISNHLYFYWYRQILGQKVEFLVSFYNNEISEKSEIFDDQFSVERPDGSNFTLKIRSTKLEDSAMYFCASSGASTLGTQYFGPGTRLLVL.

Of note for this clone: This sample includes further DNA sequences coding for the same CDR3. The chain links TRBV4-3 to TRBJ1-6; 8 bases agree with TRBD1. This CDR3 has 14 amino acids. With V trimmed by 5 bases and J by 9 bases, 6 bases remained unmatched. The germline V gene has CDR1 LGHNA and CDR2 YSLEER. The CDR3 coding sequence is TGCGCCAGCAGCGCAACCGGACAGGGTTCACCCCTCCACTTT. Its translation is CASSATGQGSPLHF.

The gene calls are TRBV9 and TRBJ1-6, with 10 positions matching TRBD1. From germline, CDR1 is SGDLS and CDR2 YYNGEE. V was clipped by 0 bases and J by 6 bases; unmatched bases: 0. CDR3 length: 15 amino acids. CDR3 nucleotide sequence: TGTGCCAGCAGCGTAGGGGACAGGGGTAATTCACCCCTCCACTTT. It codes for CASSVGDRGNSPLHF.

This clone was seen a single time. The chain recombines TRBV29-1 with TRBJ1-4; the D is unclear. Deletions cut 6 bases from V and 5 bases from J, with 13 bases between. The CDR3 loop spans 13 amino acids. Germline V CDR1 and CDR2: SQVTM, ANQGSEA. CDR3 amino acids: CSVRVFLNEKLFF. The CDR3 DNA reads TGCAGCGTGAGGGTCTTTCTAAATGAAAAACTGTTTTTT.

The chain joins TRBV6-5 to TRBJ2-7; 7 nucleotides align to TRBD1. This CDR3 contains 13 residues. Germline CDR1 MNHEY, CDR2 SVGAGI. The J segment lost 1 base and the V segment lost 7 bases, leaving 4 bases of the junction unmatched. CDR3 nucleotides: TGTGCCAGCACCCCACAGGGGTCCTACGAGCAGTACTTC. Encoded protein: CASTPQGSYEQYF.

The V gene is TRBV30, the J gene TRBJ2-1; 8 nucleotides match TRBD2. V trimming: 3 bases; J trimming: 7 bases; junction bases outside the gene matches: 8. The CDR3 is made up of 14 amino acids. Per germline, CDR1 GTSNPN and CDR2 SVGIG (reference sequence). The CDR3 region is CAWRPPGTRNEQFF. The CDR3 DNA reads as TGTGCCTGGAGACCGCCAGGGACTAGGAATGAGCAGTTCTTC.

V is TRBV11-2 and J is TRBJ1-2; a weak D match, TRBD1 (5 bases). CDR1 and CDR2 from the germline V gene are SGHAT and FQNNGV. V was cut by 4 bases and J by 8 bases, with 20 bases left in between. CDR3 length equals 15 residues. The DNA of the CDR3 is TGTGCCAGCAGCTCTGGGACTAGCGGGAGGTGGGGCTACACCTTC. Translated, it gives CASSSGTSGRWGYTF.